The TCR beta chain described here comes from a study of T cell repertoires in cytomegalovirus infection. A single record per CDR3 protein comes from TCRdb applying MiXCR to the reads. The sample carries 400,000 to 600,000 distinct CDR3 sequences, about 42% recorded once. The CDR3 has 13 amino acids. V lost 5 bases to trimming and J lost 4 bases; unmatched junction nucleotides: 4. Germline CDR1 SGHTA, CDR2 FQGNSA. Study results and caveats: There were HLA-C-restricted CMV-specific TCR beta clonotypes dominating the ex vivo response. Using cumulative public TCR beta family frequency, the authors identified those who carried CMV together with the relevant HLA.

About this clonotype itself: No antigen is known for it.

The gene calls are TRBV7-2 and TRBJ1-1, with TRBD1 matching 7 bases. This specimen was cultured PBMCs, taken from culture after CMV antigen stimulation. This clonotype originated in a human donor in good health (CMV status not recorded). Some clones in this sample may be carry-over from other donors' samples. The CDR3 DNA reads as TGTGCCAGCAGCATTCCAGGGGGCACTGAAGCTTTCTTT. As protein: CASSIPGGTEAFF.